The T cell receptor beta chain under discussion was sequenced for a study of blood T cell repertoires in COVID-19. For the study at large: COVID-19 samples, acute and convalescent, were from the United States, Italy and Spain. Nucleic acid was either cDNA or gDNA, and it came from T cells, B-cell-depleted T cells, or PBMCs.

Per the original data handling: Amplified reference gene primers provided the basis for estimating nucleated cell counts. Measured with immunoSEQ multiplex PCR; TCRdb has only the in-frame clones, and not every one. Clone size and the V and J calls come from that table; the DNA yielded D and trimming. Of around 50,000 clones listed, roughly 82% are singletons. The V gene's germline CDR1 is SGHDT and CDR2 YYEEEE. V dropped 4 bases and J dropped 4; count of bases not matched to a gene: 12. This CDR3 is built from 18 residues. The clonotype originates from a woman older than 75 with acute or convalescent COVID-19. Input material: peripheral blood. The genes are TRBV5-6 and TRBJ2-7; TRBD2 aligns across 15 bases. CDR3 bases: TGTGCCAGCAGCGCCCGGACTAGCGGGAGGGCCAGAATATACGAGCAGTACGTC. Its translation is CASSARTSGRARIYEQYV.